Following are 24 T cell receptor beta chains from one sample sequenced in a study of blood T cell repertoires in COVID-19. Using immunoSEQ multiplex PCR, the repertoire was profiled, and TCRdb retains in-frame clones only, with some absent. Found here are 150,000 to 200,000 clones, 82% of them singletons; the top ten hold 7%. Sequenced material: peripheral blood. The source of these receptors is a woman between 35 and 50 years old with COVID-19, enrolled during active disease.

The chain has TRBV28 and TRBJ1-2, with 7 nucleotides matching TRBD1. Per germline, CDR1 MDHEN and CDR2 SYDVKM. V lost 8 bases and J lost 1; bases outside the gene matches: 7. This CDR3 comprises 14 residues. CDR3 coding DNA: TGTGCCAGCCGGACAGGAGCGTATAACTATGGCTACACCTTC. It encodes CASRTGAYNYGYTF.

This rearrangement joins TRBV27 to TRBJ1-5, with TRBD1 matching 11 bases. V lost 6 bases to trimming and J lost 5 bases; unmatched junction nucleotides: 12. Per germline, CDR1 MNHEY and CDR2 SMNVEV (reference sequence). The CDR3 runs 17 residues. The CDR3 nucleotides read TGTGCCAGCAGCCGAAGATCAGGACAGGGGGCCGATCAGCCCCAGCATTTT. This encodes CASSRRSGQGADQPQHF.

The rearrangement links TRBV30 to TRBJ1-1; D possibly corresponds to TRBD1 (6 bases). CDR1 and CDR2 from the germline V gene are GTSNPN and SVGIG (reference sequence). The CDR3 consists of 13 residues. V lost 2 bases and J lost 2, with 9 bases in between. The CDR3 DNA follows: TGTGCCTGGAGTCGGACAGCTAACACTGAAGCTTTCTTT. This codes for CAWSRTANTEAFF.

V gene TRBV30 combines with J gene TRBJ2-1; D is unresolved. There are 11 residues in the CDR3. The V end lost 3 bases, the J end lost 7 bases, and 7 bases lay between the germline ends. Germline V CDR1 and CDR2: GTSNPN, SVGIG (reference sequence). The CDR3 loop is CAWRFVNEQFF. DNA for the CDR3: TGTGCCTGGAGATTTGTAAATGAGCAGTTCTTC.

The count of this clone is one. This rearrangement joins TRBV3-1 (or the pseudogene TRBV3-2) to TRBJ2-3; 7 positions agree with TRBD2. J lost 8 bases, V lost 4 bases, and 9 bases had no gene match. The CDR3 extends over 14 amino acids. Germline assignment: CDR1 LGHDT and CDR2 YNNKEL (reference sequence). The CDR3 DNA reads TGTGCCAGCAGCCCCCAGTCAGGGAGGGGTACGCAGTATTTT. It specifies CASSPQSGRGTQYF.

The V call is TRBV2, the J call TRBJ2-7, with 7 bases fitting TRBD1. Germline V gene lookup returns CDR1 SNHLY and CDR2 FYNNEI. The CDR3 consists of 14 residues. J was trimmed by 4 bases and V by 1 base; bases with no gene match: 4. CDR3 DNA: TGTGCCAGCAGTGAAGAGACAGGGAAATACGAGCAGTACTTC. Translating gives CASSEETGKYEQYF.

The V call is TRBV28, the J call TRBJ1-6, with 10 bases matching TRBD1. There are 12 residues in the CDR3. V was pared by 11 bases and J by 9 bases, with 4 bases of the junction left unmatched. The germline V gene encodes CDR1 MDHEN and CDR2 SYDVKM. The CDR3 coding sequence is TGTGCCGCAGGACAGGGGGTTTCACCCCTCCACTTT. Its translation is CAAGQGVSPLHF.

The chain joins TRBV19 to TRBJ2-7; 7 bases agree with TRBD1. From germline, CDR1 is LNHDA and CDR2 SQIVND (reference sequence). CDR3 length equals 13 residues. V lost 8 bases to trimming and J lost 3 bases; unmatched junction nucleotides: 7. The CDR3 reads CASGTGVDYEQYF. The CDR3 DNA follows: TGTGCCAGTGGAACAGGGGTTGACTACGAGCAGTACTTC.

The chain carries TRBV3-1 (or the pseudogene TRBV3-2) and TRBJ1-2; 9 bases align to TRBD1. This CDR3 has 14 residues. Germline V gene data show CDR1 as LGHDT and CDR2 as YNNKEL (reference sequence). V lost 4 bases, J lost 4 bases, and 4 bases stayed unmatched. The CDR3 reads CASSPTTGGYGYTF. The CDR3 bases are TGTGCCAGCAGCCCCACGACAGGGGGCTATGGCTACACCTTC.

The chain carries TRBV5-6 and TRBJ1-4; 11 positions match TRBD1. Germline V gene lookup returns CDR1 SGHDT and CDR2 YYEEEE. The ends lost 3 bases at V and 7 bases at J; junction bases unmatched: 5. The CDR3 contains 15 residues. CDR3 sequence: CASSSGTGGVEKLFF. The CDR3 nucleotides read TGTGCCAGCAGCTCGGGGACAGGGGGTGTTGAAAAACTGTTTTTT.

The rearrangement links TRBV12-5 to TRBJ1-1; D gene unclear. The CDR3 covers 13 residues. V was pared by 1 base and J by 8 bases, with 11 bases between. Germline values: CDR1 LGHNT, CDR2 FRNRAP. CDR3 nucleotide sequence: TGTGCTAGTGGTTTGGGACGGGGTGCCGAAGCTTTCTTT. This encodes CASGLGRGAEAFF.

This chain uses TRBV2 with TRBJ1-1; the match to TRBD1 covers 9 bases. The germline CDR1 and CDR2 sequences are SNHLY and FYNNEI. This CDR3 is 12 amino acids long. Trimming took 6 bases from V and 10 from J; bases not matched to a gene: 6. The CDR3: CASREDRGRAFF. The DNA of the CDR3 is TGTGCCAGCAGAGAGGACAGGGGAAGAGCTTTCTTT.

V is TRBV18 and J is TRBJ1-2, with 8 bases that match TRBD1. Germline V gives CDR1 KGHSH, CDR2 LQKENI. V trimming: 4 bases; J trimming: 6 bases; junction bases outside the gene matches: 10. The CDR3 runs to 15 residues. CDR3 protein: CASSLSRAGGDGYTF. CDR3 coding DNA: TGTGCCAGCTCACTGTCCCGGGCAGGGGGCGATGGCTACACCTTC.

The table lists this clone with a few counts. The rearrangement joins TRBV18 to TRBJ1-5; 8 nucleotides line up with TRBD1. Germline lookup yields CDR1 KGHSH and CDR2 LQKENI. The CDR3 is made up of 13 amino acids. V shed 4 bases, J shed 4 bases, and the junction held 0 bases outside the gene matches. CDR3 protein: CASSRTGNQPQHF. Written as DNA, the CDR3 is TGTGCCAGCTCACGGACAGGGAATCAGCCCCAGCATTTT.

V gene TRBV7-9 combines with J gene TRBJ2-1; D is perhaps TRBD2 (6 bases). The V gene lost 7 bases and the J gene lost 7 bases, with 17 bases spanning the gap. The CDR3 has 14 amino acids. Germline lookup yields CDR1 SEHNR and CDR2 FQNEAQ (reference sequence). The CDR3 sequence is CASIREASLNEQFF. CDR3 sequence (DNA): TGTGCCAGCATAAGGGAGGCAAGTTTGAATGAGCAGTTCTTC. Supplemented by reference TRBV7-9 and TRBJ2-1, the full variable domain reads DTGVSQNPRHKITKRGQNVTFRCDPISEHNRLYWYRQTLGQGPEFLTYFQNEAQLEKSRLLSDRFSAERPKGSFSTLEIQRTEQGDSAMYLCASIREASLNEQFFGPGTRLTVL.

This CDR3 is CASRRGGRADNEQFF. The CDR3 region has the DNA TGTGCCAGCAGAAGGGGAGGCAGGGCGGACAATGAGCAGTTCTTC. J is TRBJ2-1 and V is TRBV7-8; D is perhaps TRBD2 (6 bases). CDR3 length equals 15 residues. The V end was cut by 6 bases, the J end by 5 bases, with 17 bases between. The germline CDR1 and CDR2 sequences are SGHVS and FQNEAQ.

The chain joins TRBV10-2 to TRBJ2-5; D is perhaps TRBD1 (5 bases). This CDR3 has 13 amino acids. Germline V gene data show CDR1 as WSHSY and CDR2 as SAAADI. Trimming shortened V by 0 bases and J by 7 bases, and 9 bases separated the two germline ends. As DNA, the CDR3 is TGCGCCAGCAGTGAGTCGATTCAGGGGACCCAGTACTTC. It is translated as CASSESIQGTQYF.

The genes are TRBV3-1 (or the pseudogene TRBV3-2) and TRBJ2-1, with D tentatively TRBD2 (7 bases). This CDR3 has 16 residues. Per germline, CDR1 LGHDT and CDR2 YNNKEL (reference sequence). Trimming pared 4 bases from V and 6 bases from J, leaving 19 bases between. The CDR3 coding sequence is TGTGCCAGCAGCCTTCGAGCGGGAATGGGGGCCAATGAGCAGTTCTTC. Its protein product is CASSLRAGMGANEQFF.

The count of this clone is one. The DNA for the CDR3 is TGCGCCAGCAGCCAGACTAGCGGGAGGACGAATGAGCAGTTCTTC. Its translation is CASSQTSGRTNEQFF. The chain joins TRBV10-2 to TRBJ2-1, with 13 bases aligning to TRBD2. Per the germline V gene, CDR1 is WSHSY and CDR2 is SAAADI. V dropped 6 bases and J dropped 7; count of bases not matched to a gene: 6. This CDR3 contains 15 residues.

The V gene is TRBV10-1, the J gene TRBJ2-2; D unresolved. The CDR3 is made up of 14 amino acids. CDR1 is WNHNN and CDR2 is SYGVQD in the germline V gene (reference sequence). V dropped 6 bases and J dropped 3 bases, with 11 bases sitting between them. DNA for the CDR3: TGCGCCAGCAGCGAATCCAAGCACACCGGGGAGCTGTTTTTT. Its translation is CASSESKHTGELFF.

The rearrangement links TRBV15 to TRBJ2-5; no clear D. Germline V gene lookup returns CDR1 LNHNV and CDR2 YYDKDF (reference sequence). This CDR3 contains 12 residues. V shed 4 bases and J shed 6 bases, with 9 bases lying between them. Here the CDR3 DNA reads TGTGCCACCAGCACCCCCGCGCAGACCCAGTACTTC. This encodes CATSTPAQTQYF. The complete variable domain, with remaining parts taken from reference TRBV15 and TRBJ2-5, reads DAMVIQNPRYQVTQFGKPVTLSCSQTLNHNVMYWYQQKSSQAPKLLFHYYDKDFNNEADTPDNFQSRRPNTSFCFLDIRSPGLGDTAMYLCATSTPAQTQYFGPGTRLLVL.

CDR3 bases: TGTGCCAGCAGTTCGCCGGGACAGGGAACGAATGAGCAGTTCTTC. This sequence encodes CASSSPGQGTNEQFF. The chain has TRBV28 and TRBJ2-1; 9 bases align to TRBD1. This CDR3 comprises 15 residues. V shed 4 bases and J 7 bases; nucleotides not matched to a gene: 8. Germline loops: CDR1 MDHEN, CDR2 SYDVKM.

This chain connects TRBV3-1 (or the pseudogene TRBV3-2) to TRBJ2-3, with D possibly being TRBD1 (6 bases). Per germline, CDR1 LGHDT and CDR2 YNNKEL (reference sequence). Trimming cost V 4 bases and J 0 bases, with 11 bases left between them. This CDR3 spans 15 amino acids. This CDR3 is CASSLRRGSTDTQYF. CDR3 DNA: TGTGCCAGCAGCCTCCGCAGGGGAAGCACAGATACGCAGTATTTT.

The CDR3 sequence: CASSQEQKTDTQYF. The CDR3 DNA sequence: TGTGCCAGCAGTCAAGAACAGAAAACAGATACGCAGTATTTT. This chain uses TRBV27 with TRBJ2-3; D is uncertain. This CDR3 is 14 amino acids long. From germline, CDR1 is MNHEY and CDR2 SMNVEV (reference sequence). Trimming pared 5 bases from V and 3 bases from J, leaving 12 bases between.